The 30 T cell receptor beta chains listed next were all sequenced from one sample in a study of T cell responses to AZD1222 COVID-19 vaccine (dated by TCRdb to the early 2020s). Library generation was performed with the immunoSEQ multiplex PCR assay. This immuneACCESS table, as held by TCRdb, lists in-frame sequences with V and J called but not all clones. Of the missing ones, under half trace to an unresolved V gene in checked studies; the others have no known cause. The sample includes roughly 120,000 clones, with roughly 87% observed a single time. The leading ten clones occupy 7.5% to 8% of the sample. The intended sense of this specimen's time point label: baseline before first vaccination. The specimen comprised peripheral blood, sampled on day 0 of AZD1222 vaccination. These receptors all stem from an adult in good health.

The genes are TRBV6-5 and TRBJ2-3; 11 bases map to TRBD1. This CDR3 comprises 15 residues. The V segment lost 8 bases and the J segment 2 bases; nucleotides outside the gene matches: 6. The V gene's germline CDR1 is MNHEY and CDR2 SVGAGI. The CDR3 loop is CASARDRGNTDTQYF. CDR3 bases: TGTGCCAGCGCCCGGGACAGGGGGAACACAGATACGCAGTATTTT.

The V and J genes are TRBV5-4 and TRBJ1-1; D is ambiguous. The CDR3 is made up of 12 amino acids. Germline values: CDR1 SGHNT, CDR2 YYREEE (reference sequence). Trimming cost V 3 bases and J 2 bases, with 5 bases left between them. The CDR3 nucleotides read TGTGCCAGCAGCTCAGATAACACTGAAGCTTTCTTT. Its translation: CASSSDNTEAFF.

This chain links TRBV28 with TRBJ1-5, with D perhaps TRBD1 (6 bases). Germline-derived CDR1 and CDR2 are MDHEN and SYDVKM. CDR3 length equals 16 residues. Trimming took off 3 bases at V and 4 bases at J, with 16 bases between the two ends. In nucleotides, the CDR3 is TGTGCCAGCAGTTTCACCGTACAGGGTCCAAATCAGCCCCAGCATTTT. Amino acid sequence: CASSFTVQGPNQPQHF. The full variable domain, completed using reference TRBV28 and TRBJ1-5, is DVKVTQSSRYLVKRTGEKVFLECVQDMDHENMFWYRQDPGLGLRLIYFSYDVKMKEKGDIPEGYSVSREKKERFSLILESASTNQTSMYLCASSFTVQGPNQPQHFGDGTRLSIL.

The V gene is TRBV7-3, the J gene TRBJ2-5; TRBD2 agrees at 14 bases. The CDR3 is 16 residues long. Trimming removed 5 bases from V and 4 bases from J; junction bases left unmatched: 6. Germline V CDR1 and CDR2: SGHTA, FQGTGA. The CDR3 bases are TGTGCCAGCAGCCTCGGACTAGCGGGAGGATCAGAGACCCAGTACTTC. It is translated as CASSLGLAGGSETQYF.

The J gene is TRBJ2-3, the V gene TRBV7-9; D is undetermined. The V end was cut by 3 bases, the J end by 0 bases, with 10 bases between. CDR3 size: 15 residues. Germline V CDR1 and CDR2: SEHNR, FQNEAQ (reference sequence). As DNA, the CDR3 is TGTGCCAGCAGCTTGGCTTCTGGGAGCACAGATACGCAGTATTTT. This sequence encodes CASSLASGSTDTQYF.

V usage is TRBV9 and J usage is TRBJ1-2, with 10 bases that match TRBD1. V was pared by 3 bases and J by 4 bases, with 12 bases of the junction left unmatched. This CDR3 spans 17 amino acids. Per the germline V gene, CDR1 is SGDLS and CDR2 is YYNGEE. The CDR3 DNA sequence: TGTGCCAGCAGCGCCAGGGACAGGGGTCAACCCGGCTATGGCTACACCTTC. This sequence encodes CASSARDRGQPGYGYTF.

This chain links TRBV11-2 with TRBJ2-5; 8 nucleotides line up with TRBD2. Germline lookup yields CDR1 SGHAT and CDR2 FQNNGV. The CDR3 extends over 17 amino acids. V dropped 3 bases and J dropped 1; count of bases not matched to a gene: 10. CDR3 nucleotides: TGTGCCAGCAGCTTTGGCGTCGGCGGGAGGTTCCAAGAGACCCAGTACTTC. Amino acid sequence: CASSFGVGGRFQETQYF.

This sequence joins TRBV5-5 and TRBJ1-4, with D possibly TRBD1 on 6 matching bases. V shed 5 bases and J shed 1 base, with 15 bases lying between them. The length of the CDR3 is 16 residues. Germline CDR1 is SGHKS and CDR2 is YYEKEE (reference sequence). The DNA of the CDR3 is TGTGCCAGCAGTTGGGGGACACCCGGAACTAATGAAAAACTGTTTTTT. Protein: CASSWGTPGTNEKLFF.

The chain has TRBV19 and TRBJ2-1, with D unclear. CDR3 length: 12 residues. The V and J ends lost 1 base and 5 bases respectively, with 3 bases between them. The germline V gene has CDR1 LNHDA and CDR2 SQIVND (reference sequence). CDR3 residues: CASSIGDNEQFF. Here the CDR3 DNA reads TGTGCCAGTAGTATAGGGGACAATGAGCAGTTCTTC.

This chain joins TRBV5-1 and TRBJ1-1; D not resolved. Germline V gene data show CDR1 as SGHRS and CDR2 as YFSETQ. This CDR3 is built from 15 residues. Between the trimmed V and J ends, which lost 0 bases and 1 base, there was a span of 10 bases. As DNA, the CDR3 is TGCGCCAGCAGCTTGGGGTCTATTGGGAACACTGAAGCTTTCTTT. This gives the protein CASSLGSIGNTEAFF.

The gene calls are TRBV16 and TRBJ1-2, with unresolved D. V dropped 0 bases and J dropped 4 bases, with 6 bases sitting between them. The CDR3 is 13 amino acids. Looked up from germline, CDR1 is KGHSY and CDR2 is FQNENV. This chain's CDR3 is CASSQSQGYGYTF. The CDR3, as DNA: TGTGCCAGCAGCCAATCTCAAGGCTATGGCTACACCTTC.

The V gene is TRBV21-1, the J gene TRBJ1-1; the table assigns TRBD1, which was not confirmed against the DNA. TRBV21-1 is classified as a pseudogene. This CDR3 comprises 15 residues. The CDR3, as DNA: TGTGCCACCATACCCCGACAGCAGCAGGACACTGAAGCTTTCTTT. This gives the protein CATIPRQQQDTEAFF.

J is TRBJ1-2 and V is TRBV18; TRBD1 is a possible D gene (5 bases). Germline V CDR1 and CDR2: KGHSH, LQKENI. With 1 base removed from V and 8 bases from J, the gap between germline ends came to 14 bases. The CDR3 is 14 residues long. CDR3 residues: CASSPLRGTYGYTF. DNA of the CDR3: TGTGCCAGCTCACCACTACGGGGGACCTACGGCTACACCTTC.

CDR3: CASSSQGITGELFF. CDR3 sequence (DNA): TGTGCCAGCAGTAGTCAGGGTATCACCGGGGAGCTGTTTTTT. This sequence joins TRBV6-5 and TRBJ2-2, with D possibly matching TRBD1 (5 bases). Germline CDR1 is MNHEY and CDR2 is SVGAGI. V lost 5 bases, J lost 4 bases, and 11 bases lay in between. The CDR3 is 14 amino acids.

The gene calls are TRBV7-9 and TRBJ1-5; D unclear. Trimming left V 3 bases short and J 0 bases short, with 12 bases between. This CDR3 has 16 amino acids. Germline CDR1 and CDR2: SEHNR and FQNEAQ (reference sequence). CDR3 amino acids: CASSLASQDSNQPQHF. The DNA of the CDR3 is TGTGCCAGCAGCTTGGCTTCGCAAGATAGCAATCAGCCCCAGCATTTT.

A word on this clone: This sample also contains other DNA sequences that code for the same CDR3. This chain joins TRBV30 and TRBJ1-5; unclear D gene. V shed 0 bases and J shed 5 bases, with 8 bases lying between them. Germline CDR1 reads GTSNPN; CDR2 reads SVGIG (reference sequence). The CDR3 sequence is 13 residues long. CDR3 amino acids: CAWSVLGDQPQHF. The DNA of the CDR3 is TGTGCCTGGAGTGTACTAGGAGATCAGCCCCAGCATTTT.

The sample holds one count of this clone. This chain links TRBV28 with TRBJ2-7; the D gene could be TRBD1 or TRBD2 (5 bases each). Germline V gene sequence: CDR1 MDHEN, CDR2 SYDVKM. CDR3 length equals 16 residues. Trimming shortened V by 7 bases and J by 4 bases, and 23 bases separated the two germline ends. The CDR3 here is CASKNRGQRRQYEQYF. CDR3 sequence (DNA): TGTGCCAGCAAAAACAGAGGGCAACGACGACAGTACGAGCAGTACTTC.

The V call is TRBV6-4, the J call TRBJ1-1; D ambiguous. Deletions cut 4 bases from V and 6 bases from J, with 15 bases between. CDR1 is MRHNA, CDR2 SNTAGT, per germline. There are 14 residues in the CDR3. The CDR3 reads CASSAGPGTAEAFF. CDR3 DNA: TGTGCCAGCAGTGCCGGGCCCGGAACCGCTGAAGCTTTCTTT.

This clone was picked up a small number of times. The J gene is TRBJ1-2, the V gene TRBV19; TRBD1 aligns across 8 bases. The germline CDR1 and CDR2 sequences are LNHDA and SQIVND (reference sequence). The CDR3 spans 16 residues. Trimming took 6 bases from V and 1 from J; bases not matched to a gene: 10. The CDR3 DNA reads TGTGCCAGTAGCGATACGGGACAGGAGTTTAACTATGGCTACACCTTC. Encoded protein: CASSDTGQEFNYGYTF.

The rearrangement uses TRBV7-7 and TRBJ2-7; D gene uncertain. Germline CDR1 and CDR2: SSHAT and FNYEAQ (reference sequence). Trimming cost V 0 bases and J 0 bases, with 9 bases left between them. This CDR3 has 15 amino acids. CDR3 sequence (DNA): TGTGCCAGCAGCTTAGCGGACGGCTTCTCCTACGAGCAGTACTTC. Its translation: CASSLADGFSYEQYF.

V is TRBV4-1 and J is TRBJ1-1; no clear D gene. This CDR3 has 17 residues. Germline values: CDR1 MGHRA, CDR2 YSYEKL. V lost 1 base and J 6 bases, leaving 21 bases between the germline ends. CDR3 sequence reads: CASSQVPGSAGGAEAFF. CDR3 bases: TGCGCCAGCAGCCAAGTTCCAGGTAGTGCTGGTGGGGCTGAAGCTTTCTTT.

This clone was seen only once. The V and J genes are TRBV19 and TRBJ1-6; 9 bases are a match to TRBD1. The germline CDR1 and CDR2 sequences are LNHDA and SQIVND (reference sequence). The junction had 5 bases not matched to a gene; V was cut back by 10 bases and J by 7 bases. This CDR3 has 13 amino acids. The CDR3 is CATGQGWNSPLHF. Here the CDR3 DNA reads TGTGCCACCGGACAGGGGTGGAATTCACCCCTCCACTTT.

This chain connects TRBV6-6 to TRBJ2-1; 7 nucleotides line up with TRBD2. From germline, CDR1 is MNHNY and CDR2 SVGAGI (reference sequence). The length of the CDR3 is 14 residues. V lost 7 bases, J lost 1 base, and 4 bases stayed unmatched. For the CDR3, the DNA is TGTGCCAGCAAGGCGGGAGCGTCCTACAATGAGCAGTTCTTC. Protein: CASKAGASYNEQFF.

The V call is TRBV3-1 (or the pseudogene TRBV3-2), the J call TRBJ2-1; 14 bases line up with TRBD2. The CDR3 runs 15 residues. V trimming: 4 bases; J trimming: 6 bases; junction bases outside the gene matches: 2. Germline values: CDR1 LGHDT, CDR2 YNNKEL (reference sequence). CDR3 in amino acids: CASSRGTSGSNEQFF. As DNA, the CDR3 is TGTGCCAGCAGCCGGGGGACTAGCGGGAGCAATGAGCAGTTCTTC.

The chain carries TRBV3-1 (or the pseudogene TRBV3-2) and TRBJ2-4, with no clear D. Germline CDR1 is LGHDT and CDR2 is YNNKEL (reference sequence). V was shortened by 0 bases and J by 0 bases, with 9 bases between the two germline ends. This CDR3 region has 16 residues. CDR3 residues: CASSQDPGLAKNIQYF. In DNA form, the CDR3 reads TGTGCCAGCAGCCAAGATCCTGGCCTAGCCAAAAACATTCAGTACTTC.

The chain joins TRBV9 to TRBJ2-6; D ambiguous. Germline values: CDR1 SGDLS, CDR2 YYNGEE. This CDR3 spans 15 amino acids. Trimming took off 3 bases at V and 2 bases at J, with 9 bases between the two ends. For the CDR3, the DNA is TGTGCCAGCAGCGGGCGGAGTGCTGGGGCCAACGTCCTGACTTTC. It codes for CASSGRSAGANVLTF.

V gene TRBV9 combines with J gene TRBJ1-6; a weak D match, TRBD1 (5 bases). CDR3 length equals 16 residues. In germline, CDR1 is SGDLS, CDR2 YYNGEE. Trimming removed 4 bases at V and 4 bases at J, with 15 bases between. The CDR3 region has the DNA TGTGCCAGCAGCCCACAGGCGACGGCTTATAATTCACCCCTCCACTTT. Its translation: CASSPQATAYNSPLHF.

The CDR3 loop reads CSVYGAQGLGYTF. CDR3 coding DNA: TGCAGCGTTTACGGGGCGCAGGGTTTGGGCTACACCTTC. V gene TRBV29-1 combines with J gene TRBJ1-2, with D maybe TRBD1 (5 bases). V shed 5 bases and J shed 8 bases, with 18 bases lying between them. The CDR3 loop spans 13 amino acids. Germline V CDR1 and CDR2: SQVTM, ANQGSEA.

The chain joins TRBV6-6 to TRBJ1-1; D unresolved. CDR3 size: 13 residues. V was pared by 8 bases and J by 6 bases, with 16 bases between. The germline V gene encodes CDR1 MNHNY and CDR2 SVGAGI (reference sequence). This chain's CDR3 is CASDGQVSAEAFF. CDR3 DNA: TGTGCCAGCGATGGGCAGGTCAGCGCTGAAGCTTTCTTT.

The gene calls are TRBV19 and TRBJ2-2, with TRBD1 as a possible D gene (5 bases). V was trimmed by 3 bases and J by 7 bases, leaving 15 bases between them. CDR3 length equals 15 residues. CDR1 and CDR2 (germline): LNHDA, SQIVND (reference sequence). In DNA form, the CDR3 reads TGTGCCAGTAGTATCGGCAGGGTTAAGGGCGGGGAGCTGTTTTTT. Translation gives CASSIGRVKGGELFF.